Below, 32 T cell receptor beta chains from the same sample are listed, as sequenced in a study of cytomegalovirus exposure and HLA in healthy donors. The PCR made use of 60 Vbeta and 13 Jbeta primers. TCRdb keeps only in-frame clones here, not all; method: immunoSEQ multiplex PCR. The sample lists about 150,000 clones, over 65% occurring once. Sequences were obtained from PBMCs. These receptors were obtained from a woman in her thirties or forties in good health and CMV-seronegative.

This rearrangement joins TRBV11-2 to TRBJ2-3, with 10 bases that match TRBD2. This CDR3 is built from 14 residues. V trimming: 8 bases; J trimming: 6 bases; junction bases outside the gene matches: 8. The germline V gene has CDR1 SGHAT and CDR2 FQNNGV. CDR3 bases: TGTGCCAGCGGCCCGGGACTAGCGTTTGATACGCAGTATTTT. Translated, it gives CASGPGLAFDTQYF.

This sequence joins TRBV19 and TRBJ2-6; 12 bases line up with TRBD2. With 3 bases clipped from V and 6 bases from J, the junction kept 9 bases outside the gene matches. Germline V gene sequence: CDR1 LNHDA, CDR2 SQIVND (reference sequence). The CDR3 is 18 residues long. For the CDR3, the DNA is TGTGCCAGTAGTATTGGGCTAGCGGGGGGGCGGGAGGCCAACGTCCTGACTTTC. Amino acids: CASSIGLAGGREANVLTF.

The J gene is TRBJ2-7, the V gene TRBV27; 9 nucleotides agree with TRBD1. Germline loops: CDR1 MNHEY, CDR2 SMNVEV (reference sequence). The CDR3 is 13 residues long. Germline trimming cut 1 base from V and 10 bases from J; bases unmatched to any gene: 5. The CDR3 nucleotides read TGTGCCAGCAGTTTATTGGGACAGGGTGAACAGTACTTC. This encodes CASSLLGQGEQYF.

This chain connects TRBV2 to TRBJ2-5; D possibly corresponds to TRBD2 (7 bases). The CDR3 consists of 15 residues. Trimming removed 7 bases at V and 6 bases at J, with 21 bases between. Germline V lookup: CDR1 SNHLY, CDR2 FYNNEI. The CDR3 DNA reads TGTGCCAGCAAGGGGAGGGGAGGGGGTTGGAAGACCCAGTACTTC. Protein sequence: CASKGRGGGWKTQYF.

The J gene is TRBJ1-2, the V gene TRBV5-6; 11 bases fit TRBD1. In germline, CDR1 is SGHDT, CDR2 YYEEEE. The trim removed 4 bases at V and 8 bases at J, leaving 7 bases unmatched. The CDR3 is 14 residues long. The CDR3 here is CASSPRDRGNGYTF. The CDR3 region has the DNA TGTGCCAGCAGCCCGAGGGACAGGGGGAACGGCTACACCTTC.

This chain links TRBV5-6 with TRBJ2-7; D uncertain. Trimming cost V 3 bases and J 4 bases, with 8 bases left between them. Germline CDR1 is SGHDT and CDR2 is YYEEEE. CDR3 length: 12 amino acids. Written as DNA, the CDR3 is TGTGCCAGCAGCTCCGAGGTATACGAGCAGTACTTC. Protein: CASSSEVYEQYF.

V gene TRBV7-8 combines with J gene TRBJ2-6, with 12 bases that match TRBD1. The CDR3 has 17 amino acids. Trimming took 5 bases from V and 4 from J; bases not matched to a gene: 6. CDR1 is SGHVS and CDR2 is FQNEAQ in the germline V gene. This CDR3 reads CASSRGQGAGGANVLTF. CDR3 sequence (DNA): TGTGCCAGCAGCCGGGGACAGGGGGCGGGAGGGGCCAACGTCCTGACTTTC.

The chain has TRBV5-6 and TRBJ1-2; D is undetermined. The CDR3 length is 16 residues. In germline, CDR1 is SGHDT, CDR2 YYEEEE. V was pared by 2 bases and J by 5 bases, with 19 bases between. Here the CDR3 DNA reads TGTGCCAGCAGCTTTAAGCCCCTCGGAGGAGGGTATGGCTACACCTTC. Protein product: CASSFKPLGGGYGYTF. The full variable domain, with the rest looked up from reference TRBV5-6 and TRBJ1-2, is DAGVTQSPTHLIKTRGQQVTLRCSPKSGHDTVSWYQQALGQGPQFIFQYYEEEERQRGNFPDRFSGHQFPNYSSELNVNALLLGDSALYLCASSFKPLGGGYGYTFGSGTRLTVV.

The V and J genes are TRBV11-3 and TRBJ2-7; tentatively, D is TRBD2 (5 bases). The germline gives CDR1 SGHNT, CDR2 YENEEA. The CDR3 covers 15 residues. Trimming removed 3 bases from V and 6 bases from J, with 18 bases in between. The DNA for the CDR3 is TGTGCCAGCAGCTTGAATGGACTGGCAGGTCGCGAGCAGTACTTC. Translation gives CASSLNGLAGREQYF.

The chain has TRBV11-3 and TRBJ1-2; 7 nucleotides agree with TRBD1. The V and J ends lost 5 bases and 1 base, in that order; junction bases with no gene match: 4. The CDR3 covers 14 residues. Germline V CDR1 and CDR2: SGHNT, YENEEA. CDR3 in amino acids: CASSPRDSNYGYTF. Here the CDR3 DNA reads TGTGCCAGCAGCCCCCGGGACAGTAACTATGGCTACACCTTC. Full variable domain (rest looked up from reference TRBV11-3 and TRBJ1-2): EAGVVQSPRYKIIEKKQPVAFWCNPISGHNTLYWYLQNLGQGPELLIRYENEEAVDDSQLPKDRFSAERLKGVDSTLKIQPAELGDSAVYLCASSPRDSNYGYTFGSGTRLTVV.

The chain recombines TRBV15 with TRBJ2-5, with D uncertain. V lost 6 bases and J 5 bases, leaving 10 bases between the germline ends. Germline V gives CDR1 LNHNV, CDR2 YYDKDF (reference sequence). The CDR3 has 12 residues. The CDR3 DNA reads as TGTGCCACCAGTAGGAACGGGGAGACCCAGTACTTC. Encoded protein: CATSRNGETQYF.

This clone was counted a few times. The DNA for the CDR3 is TGTGCCAGCAGCTTGGGACAGGCCCCCAATCAGCCCCAGCATTTT. Its protein product is CASSLGQAPNQPQHF. This chain uses TRBV5-6 with TRBJ1-5; D may be TRBD1 (6 bases). With 0 bases removed from V and 3 bases from J, the gap between germline ends came to 10 bases. CDR1 SGHDT and CDR2 YYEEEE come from the germline V gene. This CDR3 region has 15 residues.

CDR3 protein: CASSPQNSPLHF. The CDR3, as DNA: TGTGCCAGTAGCCCACAAAATTCACCCCTCCACTTT. The chain combines TRBV19 with TRBJ1-6; D gene unclear. Germline lookup yields CDR1 LNHDA and CDR2 SQIVND (reference sequence). This CDR3 region has 12 residues. V was pared by 6 bases and J by 7 bases, with 7 bases between.

V gene TRBV28 combines with J gene TRBJ2-7; 7 bases map to TRBD1. With 10 bases clipped from V and 5 bases from J, the junction kept 8 bases outside the gene matches. The V gene's germline CDR1 is MDHEN and CDR2 SYDVKM. The CDR3 extends over 12 amino acids. The chain's CDR3 is CATAPDRHEQYF. The CDR3 DNA reads TGTGCCACGGCCCCGGACAGGCACGAGCAGTACTTC.

V is TRBV6-1 and J is TRBJ1-6, with 12 positions matching TRBD1. The length of the CDR3 is 14 residues. J gave up 8 bases and V 7 bases, and 3 bases lay outside the gene matches. Germline V gene lookup returns CDR1 MNHNS and CDR2 SASEGT. The CDR3 here is CASIGTGGDSPLHF. The CDR3 region has the DNA TGTGCCAGCATAGGGACAGGGGGCGATTCACCCCTCCACTTT.

The chain combines TRBV6-5 with TRBJ1-1, with D unclear. V was pared by 7 bases and J by 6 bases, with 15 bases between. Germline V gene data show CDR1 as MNHEY and CDR2 as SVGAGI. The CDR3 consists of 13 residues. CDR3 residues: CASTRGRKAEAFF. CDR3 coding DNA: TGTGCCAGCACCAGAGGCCGGAAGGCTGAAGCTTTCTTT.

The V call is TRBV4-2, the J call TRBJ1-3, with a possible D match to TRBD1 (5 bases). V lost 0 bases to trimming and J lost 2 bases, with 14 bases between them. CDR1 and CDR2 from the germline V gene are LGHNA and YNFKEQ. The CDR3 is 17 residues long. The CDR3 DNA is TGTGCCAGCAGCCAAGATGGGCGGGGGGAAGCTGGAAACACCATATATTTT. Translated, it gives CASSQDGRGEAGNTIYF.

The rearrangement joins TRBV7-9 to TRBJ2-2; tentative D call: TRBD2 (6 bases). The germline V gene encodes CDR1 SEHNR and CDR2 FQNEAQ (reference sequence). The CDR3 sequence is 18 residues long. Trimming stripped 5 bases from V and 0 bases from J, with 19 bases between. The CDR3 DNA reads as TGTGCCAGCAGCCCCCCACACGGATGGAGGGCGAACACCGGGGAGCTGTTTTTT. It is translated as CASSPPHGWRANTGELFF.

This rearrangement joins TRBV7-2 to TRBJ1-2; 8 bases align to TRBD1. The CDR3 runs to 15 residues. V lost 2 bases to trimming and J lost 5 bases; unmatched junction nucleotides: 7. CDR1 is SGHTA and CDR2 is FQGNSA in the germline V gene. CDR3 sequence: CASSLLGRGLYGYTF. For the CDR3, the DNA is TGTGCCAGCAGCTTACTGGGCAGGGGGCTTTATGGCTACACCTTC.

The V and J genes are TRBV27 and TRBJ2-7, with 11 bases identical to TRBD1. With V trimmed by 3 bases and J by 3 bases, 4 bases remained unmatched. Germline CDR1 is MNHEY and CDR2 is SMNVEV (reference sequence). The CDR3 covers 15 residues. In nucleotides, the CDR3 is TGTGCCAGCAGTTTGGAGGGGACAGGGGGCTACGAGCAGTACTTC. Translated, it gives CASSLEGTGGYEQYF.

The chain links TRBV30 to TRBJ1-5, with a possible D match to TRBD1 (6 bases). Germline loops: CDR1 GTSNPN, CDR2 SVGIG (reference sequence). The V gene lost 1 base and the J gene lost 6 bases, with 16 bases spanning the gap. CDR3 length: 15 amino acids. The CDR3 DNA sequence: TGTGCCTGGAGTGCCTCAACCAGGGGAATTCAGCCCCAGCATTTT. Residues: CAWSASTRGIQPQHF.

The genes are TRBV5-1 and TRBJ1-3; D remains ambiguous. The CDR3 sequence is 15 residues long. V was cut by 4 bases and J by 0 bases, with 11 bases left in between. The germline V gene encodes CDR1 SGHRS and CDR2 YFSETQ. The DNA of the CDR3 is TGCGCCAGCAGCCGGGAGGTGAGCTCTGGAAACACCATATATTTT. This sequence encodes CASSREVSSGNTIYF.

V usage is TRBV5-1 and J usage is TRBJ2-5, with 10 bases fitting TRBD2. Germline assignment: CDR1 SGHRS and CDR2 YFSETQ. After removal of 0 bases from V and 5 bases from J, the junction contained 7 bases not matched to a gene. The CDR3 has 16 residues. The CDR3 coding sequence is TGCGCCAGCAGCTTGGGGTCTCTAGCGGGGGTGGAGACCCAGTACTTC. Translation gives CASSLGSLAGVETQYF.

The chain is built from TRBV10-3 and TRBJ1-6; 7 bases match TRBD1. V dropped 1 base and J dropped 8; count of bases not matched to a gene: 5. Germline V lookup: CDR1 ENHRY, CDR2 SYGVKD. The CDR3 length is 15 residues. CDR3 region: CAISEFPGTDSPLHF. The CDR3 DNA sequence: TGTGCCATCAGTGAGTTTCCAGGGACAGATTCACCCCTCCACTTT.

This clone was recorded a few times. The J gene is TRBJ2-1, the V gene TRBV10-1; a possible D gene is TRBD1 (6 bases). CDR1 WNHNN and CDR2 SYGVQD come from the germline V gene (reference sequence). CDR3 length: 14 residues. Between the trimmed V and J ends, which lost 2 bases and 12 bases, there was a span of 17 bases. The CDR3, as DNA: TGCGCCAGCAGTGAGAGTAGGACAGCTACCTCGCAGTTCTTC. It is translated as CASSESRTATSQFF.

The chain employs TRBV19 and TRBJ1-6, with D possibly being TRBD1 (5 bases). Germline values: CDR1 LNHDA, CDR2 SQIVND (reference sequence). This CDR3 region has 16 residues. V was pared by 2 bases and J by 4 bases, with 12 bases between. This CDR3 is CASSISPRGYNSPLHF. The DNA for the CDR3 is TGTGCCAGTAGTATATCCCCAAGGGGATATAATTCACCCCTCCACTTT.

Concerning this clone itself: The same CDR3 is also encoded by other DNA sequences in this sample. This chain connects TRBV5-1 to TRBJ2-5, with TRBD1 matching over 8 bases. This CDR3 has 15 amino acids. Germline V gene sequence: CDR1 SGHRS, CDR2 YFSETQ. Losses at the gene ends were 2 bases for V and 1 base for J; bases not matched to a gene: 4. The CDR3 coding sequence is TGCGCCAGCAGCTTAGGGACAGGCACCCAAGAGACCCAGTACTTC. This encodes CASSLGTGTQETQYF.

This clone was counted between two and nine times. The rearrangement links TRBV7-9 to TRBJ1-5; 9 bases line up with TRBD1. Germline CDR1 is SEHNR and CDR2 is FQNEAQ (reference sequence). The trim removed 6 bases at V and 11 bases at J, leaving 5 bases unmatched. The CDR3 covers 12 residues. Written as DNA, the CDR3 is TGTGCCAGCAGTCGGACAGGGGAAGCCCAGCATTTT. Translating gives CASSRTGEAQHF. The full variable domain, in which reference TRBV7-9 and TRBJ1-5 provide the parts outside the CDR3, is DTGVSQNPRHKITKRGQNVTFRCDPISEHNRLYWYRQTLGQGPEFLTYFQNEAQLEKSRLLSDRFSAERPKGSFSTLEIQRTEQGDSAMYLCASSRTGEAQHFGDGTRLSIL.

This CDR3 is CASYVSSDRGGNGYTF. The CDR3, as DNA: TGTGCCAGCTACGTGAGTTCGGACAGGGGAGGGAATGGCTACACCTTC. The chain recombines TRBV28 with TRBJ1-2, with 9 nucleotides matching TRBD1. CDR1 MDHEN and CDR2 SYDVKM come from the germline V gene. V dropped 8 bases and J dropped 6; count of bases not matched to a gene: 16. CDR3 length: 16 residues.

The rearrangement links TRBV27 to TRBJ2-6; no definite D call. Germline V lookup: CDR1 MNHEY, CDR2 SMNVEV (reference sequence). This CDR3 spans 17 amino acids. V was cut by 2 bases and J by 0 bases, with 11 bases left in between. In DNA form, the CDR3 reads TGTGCCAGCAGTTTAGAGGCAGCCCTCTCTGGGGCCAACGTCCTGACTTTC. Its translation: CASSLEAALSGANVLTF. The whole variable domain, filled in from reference TRBV27 and TRBJ2-6, reads EAQVTQNPRYLITVTGKKLTVTCSQNMNHEYMSWYRQDPGLGLRQIYYSMNVEVTDKGDVPEGYKVSRKEKRNFPLILESPSPNQTSLYFCASSLEAALSGANVLTFGAGSRLTVL.

CDR3 sequence reads: CASSFGQPNTEAFF. The CDR3 nucleotides are TGTGCCAGCAGCTTTGGACAGCCGAACACTGAAGCTTTCTTT. The chain is built from TRBV7-6 and TRBJ1-1, with a possible D match to TRBD1 (6 bases). With 3 bases removed from V and 1 base from J, the gap between germline ends came to 9 bases. Germline values: CDR1 SGHVS, CDR2 FNYEAQ. This CDR3 has 14 residues.

V and J are TRBV11-3 and TRBJ1-1, with 8 bases fitting TRBD1. The V and J ends lost 4 bases and 7 bases, in that order; junction bases with no gene match: 11. Per the germline V gene, CDR1 is SGHNT and CDR2 is YENEEA. This CDR3 contains 15 residues. The CDR3 spells CASSSWTGSRGEAFF. The CDR3 DNA follows: TGTGCCAGCAGCTCCTGGACAGGGAGTAGAGGTGAAGCTTTCTTT.